This TCR beta chain was found in a study of shared clonotypes between healthy human individuals. Study background: CD4 naive and CD4 memory each took three plates per donor, while CD8 naive took two and CD8 memory one.

Generated by immunoSEQ multiplex PCR, the TCRdb table keeps only in-frame clones and is missing some. Among 2 million or so clones listed, 85% to 95% were seen once. For this clone: No antigen is known for it.

The V gene end was trimmed by 4 bases and the J gene end by 4 bases; junction bases not matched to a gene: 9. The CDR3 spans 16 residues. Germline CDR1 and CDR2: SGHRS and YFSETQ. General study results and limits: All-four-donor shared clonotypes had higher generation probabilities than non-shared clonotypes did.

Sequencing was performed on naive CD4+ T cells sorted from blood. Specified subset: CD45RA+ positively selected. This sequence was found in a man aged 18 to 30 in good health. The gene calls are TRBV5-1 and TRBJ2-7; 12 bases agree with TRBD2. This CDR3 reads CASSARTSGDSYEQYF. The CDR3 DNA reads TGCGCCAGCAGCGCCAGGACTAGCGGGGACTCGTACGAGCAGTACTTC.